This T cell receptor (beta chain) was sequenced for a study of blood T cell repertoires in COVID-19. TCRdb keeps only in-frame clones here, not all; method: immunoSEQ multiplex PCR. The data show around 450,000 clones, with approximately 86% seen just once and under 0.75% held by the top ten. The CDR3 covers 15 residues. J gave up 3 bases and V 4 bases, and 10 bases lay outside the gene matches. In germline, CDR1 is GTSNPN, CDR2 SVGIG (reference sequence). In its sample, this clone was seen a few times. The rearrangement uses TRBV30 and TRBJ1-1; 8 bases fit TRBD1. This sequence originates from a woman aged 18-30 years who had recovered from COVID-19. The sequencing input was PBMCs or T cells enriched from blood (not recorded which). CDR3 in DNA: TGTGCCTGGACCGAGAGGGGCAGGGGGCACACTGAAGCTTTCTTT. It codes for CAWTERGRGHTEAFF.